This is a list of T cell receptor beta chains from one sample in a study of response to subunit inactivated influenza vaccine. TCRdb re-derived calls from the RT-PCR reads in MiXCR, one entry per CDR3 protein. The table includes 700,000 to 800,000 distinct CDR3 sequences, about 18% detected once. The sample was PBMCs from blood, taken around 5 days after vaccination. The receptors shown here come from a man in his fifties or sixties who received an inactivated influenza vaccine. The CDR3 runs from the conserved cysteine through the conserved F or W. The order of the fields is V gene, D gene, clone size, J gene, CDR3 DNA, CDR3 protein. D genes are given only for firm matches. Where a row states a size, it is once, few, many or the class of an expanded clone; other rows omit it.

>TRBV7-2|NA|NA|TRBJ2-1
TGTGCCAGCAGCCCTTTCGAAAACAATGAGCAGTTCTTC
CASSPFENNEQFF
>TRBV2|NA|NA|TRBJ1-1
TGTGCCAGCAGTGCGGGTGGTGACACTGAAGCTTTCTTT
CASSAGGDTEAFF
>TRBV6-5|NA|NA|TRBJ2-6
TGTGCCAGCAGTTACTTTAGGGGAGCCGGGGCCAACGTCCTGACTTTC
CASSYFRGAGANVLTF
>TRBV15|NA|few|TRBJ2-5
TGTGCCACCAGCAGTAATTTATCTCCCCAAGAGACCCAGTACTTC
CATSSNLSPQETQYF
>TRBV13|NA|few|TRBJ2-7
TGTGCCAGCAGCCTACTGCACCGGGACATCTACGAGCAGTACTTC
CASSLLHRDIYEQYF
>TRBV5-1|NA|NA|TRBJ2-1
TGCGCCAGCAGCTTGGCCGTGGGACCCTCCTACAATGAGCAGTTCTTC
CASSLAVGPSYNEQFF
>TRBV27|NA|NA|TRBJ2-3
TGTGCCAGCAGTTCCTTTAGGGGGGGGCAAGATACGCAGTATTTT
CASSSFRGGQDTQYF
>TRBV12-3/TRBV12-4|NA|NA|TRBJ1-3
TGTGCCAGCACCACCCGCCTCCCTGGAAACACCATATATTTT
CASTTRLPGNTIYF
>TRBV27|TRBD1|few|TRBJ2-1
TGTGCCAGCAGAGCGGACAGGGGATCCTACAATGAGCAGTTCTTC
CASRADRGSYNEQFF
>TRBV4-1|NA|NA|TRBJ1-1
TGCGCCAGCAGCCAAAACAGGGTAGGCACTGAAGCTTTCTTT
CASSQNRVGTEAFF
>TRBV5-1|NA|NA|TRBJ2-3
TGCGCCAGCAGCTTGGGCAGGATAAGCACAGATACGCAGTATTTT
CASSLGRISTDTQYF
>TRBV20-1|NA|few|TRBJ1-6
TGCAGTGCTAGGGGCATGGGTTCCTATAATTCACCCCTCCACTTT
CSARGMGSYNSPLHF
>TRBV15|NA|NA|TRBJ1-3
TGTGCCACCAGCAGAGGAGGTCGGTCTGGAAACACCATATATTTT
CATSRGGRSGNTIYF